Listed below are T cell receptor beta chains from one sample, sequenced in a study of T cell repertoires in ileal Crohn's disease. Using immunoSEQ multiplex PCR, the repertoire was profiled, and TCRdb retains in-frame clones only, with some absent. The data show more than 12,000 clones, with 70% seen just once and around 6.4% held by the top ten. Sequenced material: ileal tissue. These receptors originate from an adult with Crohn's disease. Each CDR3 is given with its conserved first and last residue. A D gene is named only where the DNA matches it firmly. Not all rows give a size; the values are once, few, many and, for expanded clones, a class.

>TRBD2|TRBJ2-3|TRBV2|once
CASSREGGTDTQYF
TGTGCCAGCAGCAGGGAGGGCGGCACAGATACGCAGTATTTT
>TRBD2|TRBJ2-7|TRBV7-7|few
CASSLPSGLAGSLSYEQYF
TGTGCCAGCAGCTTACCCTCAGGACTAGCGGGGTCTTTATCCTACGAGCAGTACTTC
>TRBD1|TRBJ1-4|TRBV11-2|few
CASSLGQGEKLFF
TGTGCCAGCAGCCTCGGACAGGGTGAAAAACTGTTTTTT
>TRBD1|TRBJ2-3|TRBV5-4|-
CASRGTGIDTQYF
TGTGCCAGCAGGGGGACAGGGATAGATACGCAGTATTTT
>-|TRBJ1-2|TRBV7-3|-
CASNLLVGPNYGYTF
TGTGCCAGCAACCTACTGGTCGGGCCTAACTATGGCTACACCTTC
>-|TRBJ2-1|TRBV11-2|-
CASSLSTSNYEQFF
TGTGCCAGCAGCTTGTCGACTTCGAACTATGAGCAGTTCTTC
>-|TRBJ1-1|TRBV5-1|-
CASSGASTTNTEAFF
TGCGCCAGCAGCGGGGCTTCAACAACGAACACTGAAGCTTTCTTT
>-|TRBJ1-3|TRBV29-1|-
CSVLLQSSGNTIYF
TGCAGCGTTCTTCTGCAGAGCTCTGGAAACACCATATATTTT
>TRBD2|TRBJ2-2|TRBV18|-
CASSPLLLADLNTGELFF
TGTGCCAGCTCACCACTACTCCTAGCGGATCTTAACACCGGGGAGCTGTTTTTT
>-|TRBJ2-7|TRBV2|-
CASSEHQSRQYF
TGTGCCAGCAGTGAACACCAATCTAGGCAGTACTTC
>-|TRBJ2-3|TRBV6-5|-
CASSYSQNRLTDTQYF
TGTGCCAGCAGTTACTCGCAAAACAGACTCACAGATACGCAGTATTTT
>TRBD1|TRBJ2-2|TRBV10-2|-
CASSESRVWTGRTGELFF
TGCGCCAGCAGTGAGTCCCGAGTTTGGACAGGGCGTACCGGGGAGCTGTTTTTT
>-|TRBJ2-4|TRBV19|-
CASSIGRGNIQYF
TGTGCCAGTAGTATCGGCAGGGGAAACATTCAGTACTTC
>-|TRBJ1-6|TRBV4-1|few
CASSQGHQTGTYSPLHF
TGCGCCAGCAGCCAAGGTCACCAAACAGGCACCTATTCACCCCTCCACTTT
>-|TRBJ1-1|TRBV10-1|-
CASRPDWGTEAFF
TGCGCCAGCAGACCAGACTGGGGCACTGAAGCTTTCTTT
>-|TRBJ2-7|TRBV11-3|-
CASSLEYPGPYEQYF
TGTGCCAGCAGCTTAGAATATCCAGGACCCTACGAGCAGTACTTC
>-|TRBJ2-3|TRBV21-1|-
CASSPPEGQTTDTQYF
TGTGCCAGCAGCCCCCCGGAGGGCCAGACCACAGATACGCAGTATTTT
>-|TRBJ2-2|TRBV5-6|-
CASGLIDANTGELFF
TGTGCCAGCGGACTGATTGACGCGAACACCGGGGAGCTGTTTTTT
>TRBD2|TRBJ2-2|TRBV7-6|-
CASSPSRLAGGSKYTGELFF
TGTGCCAGCAGCCCATCCCGACTAGCGGGGGGTTCGAAATACACCGGGGAGCTGTTTTTT
>-|TRBJ1-1|TRBV7-3|few
CASSPQSNTEAFF
TGTGCCAGCAGCCCTCAATCGAACACTGAAGCTTTCTTT
>TRBD1|TRBJ1-4|TRBV11-2|-
CASSSAGTGVSEKLFF
TGTGCCAGCAGCTCGGCCGGGACAGGGGTTTCTGAAAAACTGTTTTTT
>TRBD1|TRBJ2-5|TRBV6-1|-
CASGQVYQETQYF
TGTGCCAGCGGACAGGTCTACCAAGAGACCCAGTACTTC
>-|TRBJ1-5|TRBV19|-
CASSAGVRQPQHF
TGTGCCAGTAGTGCAGGAGTTCGACAGCCCCAGCATTTT
>TRBD1|TRBJ2-2|TRBV29-1|-
CSVDRGRNTGELFF
TGCAGCGTTGACAGGGGGCGGAACACCGGGGAGCTGTTTTTT
>TRBD1|TRBJ2-7|TRBV6-1|-
CASTFDRGRNEQYF
TGTGCCAGCACCTTCGACAGGGGGCGGAACGAGCAGTACTTC
>-|TRBJ2-7|TRBV7-3|-
CASSPGGQGSYEQYF
TGTGCCAGCAGCCCCGGGGGGCAGGGGAGCTACGAGCAGTACTTC
>-|TRBJ1-2|TRBV5-1|-
CASSLSGGLAGYTF
TGCGCCAGCAGCCTGTCGGGGGGCTTGGCTGGCTACACCTTC
>-|TRBJ1-3|TRBV6-1|-
CASSPLEGGNTIYF
TGTGCCAGCAGTCCCCTGGAGGGTGGAAACACCATATATTTT
>TRBD1|TRBJ2-7|TRBV7-3|-
CASSSLTTGGSYEQYF
TGTGCCAGCAGCTCCCTAACGACAGGGGGCTCCTACGAGCAGTACTTC
>-|TRBJ1-5|TRBV7-2|once
CASSYGPNQPQHF
TGTGCCAGCAGCTACGGACCTAATCAGCCCCAGCATTTT
>TRBD2|TRBJ2-1|TRBV27|few
CASSLSGGGAGTQYNEQFF
TGTGCCAGCAGTTTATCCGGCGGGGGGGCGGGGACCCAGTACAATGAGCAGTTCTTC
>-|TRBJ1-2|TRBV28|-
CASSPNGGRSINGYTF
TGTGCCAGCAGTCCAAATGGGGGGCGCAGTATTAATGGCTACACCTTC
>TRBD1|TRBJ2-2|TRBV11-2|-
CASSSGQGALNTGELFF
TGTGCCAGCAGCTCCGGACAGGGGGCTCTTAACACCGGGGAGCTGTTTTTT
>-|TRBJ2-1|TRBV11-2|-
CASSLVGLDGIF
TGTGCCAGCAGCTTAGTTGGGCTAGACGGGATCTTC
>-|TRBJ2-7|TRBV9|-
CASSPGQGRPYEQYF
TGTGCCAGCAGCCCTGGTCAGGGGCGCCCCTACGAGCAGTACTTC
>TRBD2|TRBJ2-3|TRBV12-5|-
CASGLSLRTSGGTDTQYF
TGTGCTAGTGGTTTGTCCCTTAGGACTAGCGGGGGCACAGATACGCAGTATTTT
>-|TRBJ1-2|TRBV5-1|-
CASSVATGSSSGYTF
TGCGCCAGCAGCGTGGCGACAGGCTCATCTAGTGGCTACACCTTC
>-|TRBJ1-4|TRBV13|once
CASYRDWGANEKLFF
TGTGCCAGCTACCGGGACTGGGGAGCTAATGAAAAACTGTTTTTT
>-|TRBJ1-3|TRBV7-9|-
CASSRQILTGGEGNTIYF
TGTGCCAGCAGCCGACAGATCCTCACCGGGGGAGAGGGAAACACCATATATTTT
>-|TRBJ1-2|TRBV6-5|-
CASRRGATRGYTF
TGTGCCAGCCGGCGAGGGGCTACGCGGGGCTACACCTTC
>-|TRBJ2-4|TRBV6-6|-
CASGEAGQPIQYF
TGTGCCAGCGGGGAAGCGGGACAGCCCATTCAGTACTTC
>-|TRBJ2-4|TRBV10-1|once
CASSETGLNIQYF
TGCGCCAGCAGCGAGACGGGCCTAAACATTCAGTACTTC